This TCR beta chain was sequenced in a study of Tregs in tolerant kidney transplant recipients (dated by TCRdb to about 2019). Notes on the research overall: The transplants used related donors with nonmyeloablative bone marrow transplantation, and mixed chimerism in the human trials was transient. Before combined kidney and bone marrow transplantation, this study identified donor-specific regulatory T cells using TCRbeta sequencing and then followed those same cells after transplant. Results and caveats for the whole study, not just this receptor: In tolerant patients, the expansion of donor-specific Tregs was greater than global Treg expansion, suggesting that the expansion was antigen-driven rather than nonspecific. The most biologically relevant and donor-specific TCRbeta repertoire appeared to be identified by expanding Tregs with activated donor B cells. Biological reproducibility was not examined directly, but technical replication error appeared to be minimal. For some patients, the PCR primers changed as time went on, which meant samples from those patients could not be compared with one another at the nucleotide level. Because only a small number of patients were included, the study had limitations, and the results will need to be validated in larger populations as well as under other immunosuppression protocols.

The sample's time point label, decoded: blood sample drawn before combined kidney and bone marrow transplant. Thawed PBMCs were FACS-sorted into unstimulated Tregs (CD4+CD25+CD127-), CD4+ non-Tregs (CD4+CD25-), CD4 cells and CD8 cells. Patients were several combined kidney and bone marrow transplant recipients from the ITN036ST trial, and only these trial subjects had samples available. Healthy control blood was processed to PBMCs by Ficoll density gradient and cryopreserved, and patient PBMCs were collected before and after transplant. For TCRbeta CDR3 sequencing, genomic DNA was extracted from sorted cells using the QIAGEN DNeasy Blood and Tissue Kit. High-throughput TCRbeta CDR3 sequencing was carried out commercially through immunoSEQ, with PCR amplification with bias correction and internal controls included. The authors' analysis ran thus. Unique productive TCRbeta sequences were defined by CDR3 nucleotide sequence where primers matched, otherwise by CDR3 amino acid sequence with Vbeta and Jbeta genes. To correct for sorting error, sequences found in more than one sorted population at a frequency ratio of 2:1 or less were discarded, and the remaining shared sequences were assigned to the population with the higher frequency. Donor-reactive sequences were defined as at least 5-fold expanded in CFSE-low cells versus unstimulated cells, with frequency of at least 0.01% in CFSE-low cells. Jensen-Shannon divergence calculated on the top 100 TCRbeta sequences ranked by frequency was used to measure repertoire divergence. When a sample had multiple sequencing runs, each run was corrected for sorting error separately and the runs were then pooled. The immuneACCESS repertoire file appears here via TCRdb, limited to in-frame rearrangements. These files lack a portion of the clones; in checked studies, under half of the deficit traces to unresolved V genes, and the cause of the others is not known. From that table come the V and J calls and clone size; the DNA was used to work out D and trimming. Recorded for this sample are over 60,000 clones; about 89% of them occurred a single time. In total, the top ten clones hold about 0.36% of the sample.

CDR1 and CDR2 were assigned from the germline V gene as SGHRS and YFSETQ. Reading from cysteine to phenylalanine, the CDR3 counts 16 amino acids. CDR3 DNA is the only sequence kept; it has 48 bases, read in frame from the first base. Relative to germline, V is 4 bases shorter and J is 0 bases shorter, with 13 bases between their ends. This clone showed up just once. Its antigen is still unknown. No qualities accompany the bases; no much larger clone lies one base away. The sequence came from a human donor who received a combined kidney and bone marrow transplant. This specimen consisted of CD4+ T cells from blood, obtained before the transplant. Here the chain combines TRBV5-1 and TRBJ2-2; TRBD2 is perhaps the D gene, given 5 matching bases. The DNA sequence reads TGCGCCAGCAGCCCGCACGGGATGTCGAACACCGGGGAGCTGTTTTTT. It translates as CASSPHGMSNTGELFF.